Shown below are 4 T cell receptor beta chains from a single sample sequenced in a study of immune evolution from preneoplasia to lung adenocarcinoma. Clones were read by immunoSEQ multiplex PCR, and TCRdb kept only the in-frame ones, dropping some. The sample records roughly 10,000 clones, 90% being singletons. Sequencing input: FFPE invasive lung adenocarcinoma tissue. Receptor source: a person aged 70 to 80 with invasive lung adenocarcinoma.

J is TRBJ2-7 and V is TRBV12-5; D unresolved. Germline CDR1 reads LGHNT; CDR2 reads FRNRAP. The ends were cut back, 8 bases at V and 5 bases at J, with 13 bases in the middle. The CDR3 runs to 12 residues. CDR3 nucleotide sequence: TGTGCTAGTACCCGTTCGGGCCACGAGCAGTACTTC. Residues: CASTRSGHEQYF.

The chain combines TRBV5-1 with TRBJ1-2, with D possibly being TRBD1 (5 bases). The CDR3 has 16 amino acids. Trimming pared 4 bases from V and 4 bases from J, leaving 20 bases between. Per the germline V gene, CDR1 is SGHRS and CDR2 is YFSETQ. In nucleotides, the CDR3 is TGCGCCAGCAGCGCCGGAGCCTCCGGGACGGCCTATGGCTACACCTTC. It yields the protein CASSAGASGTAYGYTF.

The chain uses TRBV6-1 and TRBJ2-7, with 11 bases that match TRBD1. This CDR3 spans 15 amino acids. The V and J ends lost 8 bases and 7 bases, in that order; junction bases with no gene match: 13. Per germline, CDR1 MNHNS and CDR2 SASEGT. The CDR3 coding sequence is TGTGCCAGCGGGGGGGTAGGACAGGGGGCGCGGGAGCAGTACTTC. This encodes CASGGVGQGAREQYF.

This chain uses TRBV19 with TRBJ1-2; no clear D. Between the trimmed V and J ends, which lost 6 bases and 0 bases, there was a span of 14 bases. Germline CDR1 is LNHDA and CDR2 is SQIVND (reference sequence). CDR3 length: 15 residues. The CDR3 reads CASSLLNGANYGYTF. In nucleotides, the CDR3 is TGTGCCAGTAGCCTACTCAACGGCGCTAACTATGGCTACACCTTC.